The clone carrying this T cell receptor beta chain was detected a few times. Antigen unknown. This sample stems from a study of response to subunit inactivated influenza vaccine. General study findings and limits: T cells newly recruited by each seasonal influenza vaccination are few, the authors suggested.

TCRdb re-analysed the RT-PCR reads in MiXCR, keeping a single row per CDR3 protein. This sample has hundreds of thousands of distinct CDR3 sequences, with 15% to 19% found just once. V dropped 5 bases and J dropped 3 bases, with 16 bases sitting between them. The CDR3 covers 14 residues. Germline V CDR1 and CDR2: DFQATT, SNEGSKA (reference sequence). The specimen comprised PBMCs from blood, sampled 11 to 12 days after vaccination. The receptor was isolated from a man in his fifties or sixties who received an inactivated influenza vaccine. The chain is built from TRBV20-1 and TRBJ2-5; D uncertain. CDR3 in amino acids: CSAGSGAPKETQYF. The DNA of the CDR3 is TGCAGTGCTGGCTCTGGAGCTCCCAAAGAGACCCAGTACTTC.